This passage covers 16 T cell receptor beta chains from one sample sequenced in a study of blood T cell repertoires in COVID-19. Sequencing used immunoSEQ multiplex PCR; TCRdb keeps in-frame clones, though not all of them. The data contain roughly 170,000 clones, less than 85% of them singletons. The sample taken for sequencing was peripheral blood. All receptors come from a human donor in a cohort sampled during active COVID-19.

The chain uses TRBV6-5 and TRBJ2-1; TRBD2 matches 8 bases. V shed 6 bases and J 4 bases; nucleotides not matched to a gene: 8. Per the germline V gene, CDR1 is MNHEY and CDR2 is SVGAGI. The length of the CDR3 is 15 residues. DNA of the CDR3: TGTGCCAGCAGGTCAGCGGGGGAAGATTACAATGAGCAGTTCTTC. This codes for CASRSAGEDYNEQFF.

The V and J genes are TRBV25-1 and TRBJ2-7; TRBD1 might be the D (5 bases). Trimming took 0 bases from V and 4 from J, leaving 13 bases between them. The CDR3 extends over 15 amino acids. Germline lookup yields CDR1 MGHDK and CDR2 SYGVNS. CDR3 amino acids: CASSEYGQGGYEQYF. As DNA, the CDR3 is TGTGCCAGCAGTGAATATGGGCAGGGTGGGTACGAGCAGTACTTC.

This clone showed up just once. The CDR3 sequence is CASSLGTGPRGYTF. As DNA, the CDR3 is TGTGCCAGCAGCCTAGGGACAGGTCCTCGGGGCTACACCTTC. V usage is TRBV5-4 and J usage is TRBJ1-2; 8 nucleotides match TRBD1. CDR1 SGHNT and CDR2 YYREEE come from the germline V gene (reference sequence). The CDR3 has 14 amino acids. Unmatched junction bases numbered 10, after V lost 4 bases and J lost 8 bases.

J is TRBJ2-3 and V is TRBV4-1, with D tentatively TRBD1 (5 bases). The CDR3 loop spans 16 amino acids. The V and J ends lost 1 base and 6 bases respectively, with 17 bases between them. CDR1 is MGHRA and CDR2 is YSYEKL in the germline V gene. The CDR3, as DNA: TGCGCCAGCAGCCAAGGACAGATTCTTTGGATGGATACGCAGTATTTT. This translates into CASSQGQILWMDTQYF.

The chain has TRBV5-6 and TRBJ2-1; D ambiguous. Trimming pared 2 bases from V and 6 bases from J, leaving 6 bases between. The germline CDR1 and CDR2 sequences are SGHDT and YYEEEE. CDR3 size: 12 residues. CDR3 DNA: TGTGCCAGCAGCTTCCCGGGCAATGAGCAGTTCTTC. It codes for CASSFPGNEQFF.

The chain employs TRBV29-1 and TRBJ1-2, with 7 bases that match TRBD1. This CDR3 is built from 14 residues. The trim removed 4 bases at V and 5 bases at J, leaving 10 bases unmatched. The germline gives CDR1 SQVTM, CDR2 ANQGSEA. CDR3 residues: CSVVWDSRIYGYTF. DNA of the CDR3: TGCAGCGTTGTCTGGGACAGTCGGATTTATGGCTACACCTTC.

This chain connects TRBV2 to TRBJ1-6, with D unresolved. The V gene's germline CDR1 is SNHLY and CDR2 FYNNEI. Trimming removed 0 bases at V and 4 bases at J, with 7 bases between. CDR3 length equals 15 residues. CDR3 bases: TGTGCCAGCAGTGAAGCGCCCGGTTATAATTCACCCCTCCACTTT. Translated: CASSEAPGYNSPLHF. Complete variable domain (other parts from reference TRBV2 and TRBJ1-6): EPEVTQTPSHQVTQMGQEVILRCVPISNHLYFYWYRQILGQKVEFLVSFYNNEISEKSEIFDDQFSVERPDGSNFTLKIRSTKLEDSAMYFCASSEAPGYNSPLHFGNGTRLTVT.

The V gene is TRBV19, the J gene TRBJ1-6; 7 bases match TRBD1. CDR1 and CDR2 from the germline V gene are LNHDA and SQIVND (reference sequence). V lost 5 bases and J lost 7; bases outside the gene matches: 8. The CDR3 consists of 15 residues. The CDR3 nucleotides read TGTGCCAGTAGTTCCCGACAGGGCATCAATTCACCCCTCCACTTT. It translates to CASSSRQGINSPLHF.

V is TRBV19 and J is TRBJ2-4; 9 bases are shared with TRBD2. Germline V gene sequence: CDR1 LNHDA, CDR2 SQIVND (reference sequence). With 5 bases clipped from V and 1 base from J, the junction kept 3 bases outside the gene matches. The CDR3 is 15 residues long. The CDR3 bases are TGTGCCAGTAGTTCCAGCGGGGGGGCCAAAAACATTCAGTACTTC. As protein: CASSSSGGAKNIQYF.

The CDR3 reads CASSRTGQRVTDTQYF. The CDR3 bases are TGTGCCAGCTCACGTACCGGGCAGAGGGTCACAGATACGCAGTATTTT. The chain combines TRBV18 with TRBJ2-3; D perhaps matches TRBD2 (5 bases). With 4 bases removed from V and 2 bases from J, the gap between germline ends came to 16 bases. The CDR3 is 16 amino acids. Germline CDR1 KGHSH, CDR2 LQKENI.

The V call is TRBV7-8, the J call TRBJ2-5, with a possible D match to TRBD2 (5 bases). V lost 5 bases and J lost 2, with 12 bases in between. The CDR3 consists of 14 residues. From germline, CDR1 is SGHVS and CDR2 FQNEAQ. The CDR3, as DNA: TGTGCCAGCAGCCCTGTGCGGGTTCAAGAGACCCAGTACTTC. Translating it yields CASSPVRVQETQYF.

The CDR3 loop reads CASSLRTSGGLRTDTQYF. In DNA form, the CDR3 reads TGTGCCAGCAGCCTTAGGACTAGCGGGGGCCTACGCACAGATACGCAGTATTTT. J is TRBJ2-3 and V is TRBV5-8; 13 bases are a match to TRBD2. Germline values: CDR1 SGHTS, CDR2 YDEGEE. The CDR3 totals 18 residues. V gave up 4 bases and J gave up 1 base; unmatched junction bases: 9. The whole variable domain, remainder taken from reference TRBV5-8 and TRBJ2-3, is EAGVTQSPTHLIKTRGQQATLRCSPISGHTSVYWYQQALGLGLQFLLWYDEGEERNRGNFPPRFSGRQFPNYSSELNVNALELEDSALYLCASSLRTSGGLRTDTQYFGPGTRLTVL.

The chain uses TRBV11-1 and TRBJ1-6; D might be TRBD1 (6 bases). Looked up from germline, CDR1 is SGHAT and CDR2 is FQDESV (reference sequence). Trimming took 3 bases from V and 6 from J, leaving 15 bases between them. This CDR3 is 16 amino acids long. CDR3 DNA sequence: TGTGCCAGCAGCTTCAGAGGGGGTTATAGTAATTCACCCCTCCACTTT. Protein product: CASSFRGGYSNSPLHF.

The V call is TRBV12-3 or TRBV12-4, the J call TRBJ2-1; the D gene is possibly TRBD1 (6 bases). V was clipped by 3 bases and J by 10 bases, with 7 bases between them. The CDR3 consists of 11 residues. CDR3 DNA sequence: TGTGCCAGCAGTTTTGGGACAGAGCAGTTCTTC. Translating gives CASSFGTEQFF.

The genes are TRBV5-5 and TRBJ1-4; D unclear. The CDR3 is made up of 16 amino acids. Germline CDR1 and CDR2: SGHKS and YYEKEE (reference sequence). The V end was cut by 0 bases, the J end by 5 bases, with 14 bases between. The CDR3 region has the DNA TGTGCCAGCAGCTTGGCCTGGTTGCAGCGAAATGAAAAACTGTTTTTT. Protein: CASSLAWLQRNEKLFF. The full variable domain, with the rest looked up from reference TRBV5-5 and TRBJ1-4, is DAGVTQSPTHLIKTRGQQVTLRCSPISGHKSVSWYQQVLGQGPQFIFQYYEKEERGRGNFPDRFSARQFPNYSSELNVNALLLGDSALYLCASSLAWLQRNEKLFFGSGTQLSVL.

This rearrangement joins TRBV6-5 to TRBJ1-2; 8 bases line up with TRBD1. Germline CDR1 and CDR2: MNHEY and SVGAGI. J was trimmed by 5 bases and V by 7 bases; bases with no gene match: 9. The CDR3 is 14 residues long. The CDR3 DNA follows: TGTGCCAGCAACCCCCCGGGACAGGTATATGGCTACACCTTC. Its translation is CASNPPGQVYGYTF.